The rows below give T cell receptor beta chains drawn from one sample of a study of tumor-infiltrating lymphocytes in localized non-small cell lung cancer. Libraries were prepared by immunoSEQ multiplex PCR; TCRdb keeps only in-frame clonotypes and omits some of them. The sample carries some 9,500 clones, around 70% recorded once. Source material: lung tumor tissue. The receptors originated from a human donor with non-small cell lung cancer. Each CDR3 is given with its conserved first and last residue. D genes are given only for firm matches. Clone size appears in some rows only: once, few, many, or a class for an expanded clone.

>NA|TRBV6-5|TRBJ2-5|TRBD2
TGTGCCAGCAGAAGGCTAGCGGGTCCACAAGAGACCCAGTACTTC
CASRRLAGPQETQYF
>NA|TRBV9|TRBJ2-1|TRBD2
TGTGCCAGCAGCGGGAGCGGGGGCTCCTACAATGAGCAGTTCTTC
CASSGSGGSYNEQFF
>NA|TRBV29-1|TRBJ2-5|NA
TGCAGCGTTACAGGTTTCCAAGAGACCCAGTACTTC
CSVTGFQETQYF
>NA|TRBV25-1|TRBJ1-4|NA
TGTGCCAGCAGTGAAGCGGGGAGTAATGAAAAACTGTTTTTT
CASSEAGSNEKLFF
>few|TRBV18|TRBJ1-2|NA
TGTGCCAGCTCATCTCCCAACTATGGCTACACCTTC
CASSSPNYGYTF
>NA|TRBV5-5|TRBJ1-4|NA
TGTGCCAGCAGCTTGTCAGTGGGGCCTACTAATGAAAAACTGTTTTTT
CASSLSVGPTNEKLFF
>once|TRBV5-1|TRBJ2-3|TRBD2
TGCGCCAGCAGCTTGGCGGGGGGGCGCGAGCAGTATTTT
CASSLAGGREQYF
>NA|TRBV5-4|TRBJ1-3|TRBD1
TGTGCCAGCAGCGTAGCAGGGGGACTAAGTGGAAACACCATATATTTT
CASSVAGGLSGNTIYF
>NA|TRBV7-2|TRBJ1-4|NA
TGTGCCAGCAGACAAGACTACGGATTCAATGAAAAACTGTTTTTT
CASRQDYGFNEKLFF
>few|TRBV5-6|TRBJ1-2|NA
TGTGCCAGCAGCTTGGCGGGGTATAGCTACACCTTC
CASSLAGYSYTF
>NA|TRBV9|TRBJ2-7|NA
TGTGCCAGCAGCGTAGCGGCAGGGCTTTCCTACGAGCAGTACTTC
CASSVAAGLSYEQYF
>NA|TRBV19|TRBJ1-4|NA
TGTGCCAGTAGTGTACAGACTAATGAAAAACTGTTTTTT
CASSVQTNEKLFF
>few|TRBV9|TRBJ1-2|NA
TGTGCCAGCAGCGGCCTTTCTCGCCGTAGGGAAGGCTACACCTTC
CASSGLSRRREGYTF
>NA|TRBV6-1|TRBJ1-5|NA
TGTGCCAGCAGTGGGGCCGGATATCAGCCCCAGCATTTT
CASSGAGYQPQHF
>NA|TRBV9|TRBJ1-6|NA
TGTGCCAGCAGCGTCCAGGGCCGAAACAATTCACCCCTCCACTTT
CASSVQGRNNSPLHF
>few|TRBV7-9|TRBJ1-1|NA
TGTGCCAGCAGAACCGGGACGGAGAACACTGAAGCTTTCTTT
CASRTGTENTEAFF
>NA|TRBV5-4|TRBJ2-7|TRBD2
TGTGCCAGCAGCTTCGACAAGCGGGGGAATTACGAGCAGTACTTC
CASSFDKRGNYEQYF
>few|TRBV6-6|TRBJ1-2|TRBD1
TGTGCCATGAAAGACAGGGGAACTAACTATGGCTACACCTTC
CAMKDRGTNYGYTF
>NA|TRBV11-2|TRBJ2-7|NA
TGTGCCAGCAGCTTGTCAGGGGTTTCCTACGAGCAGTACTTC
CASSLSGVSYEQYF
>NA|TRBV14|TRBJ1-4|TRBD1
TGTGCCAGCAGCCGACAGGGGAATGAAAAACTGTTTTTT
CASSRQGNEKLFF
>few|TRBV7-9|TRBJ1-2|NA
TGTGCCAGCAGCCCTTCCCTTGAGAGCTCCTATGGCTACACCTTC
CASSPSLESSYGYTF
>NA|TRBV18|TRBJ2-6|NA
TGTGCCAGCTCACCAACTGGGGCCAACGTCCTGACTTTC
CASSPTGANVLTF
>once|TRBV5-6|TRBJ2-7|NA
TGTGCCAGCAGCTTGGAAGAGGGCAGGCGCGAGCAGTACTTC
CASSLEEGRREQYF
>NA|TRBV6-1|TRBJ1-1|NA
TGTGCCAGCAGTGAATTAATAACAGGACAAGAAGCTTTCTTT
CASSELITGQEAFF
>NA|TRBV6-1|TRBJ2-3|TRBD2
TGTGCCAGCATCTTCGGGGGGGCTACAGATACGCAGTATTTT
CASIFGGATDTQYF
>NA|TRBV12-1|TRBJ2-3|NA
TGTGCCACCCCCGAGGCTAGTGGGACCACAGATACGCAGTATTTT
CATPEASGTTDTQYF
>medium-sized|TRBV5-1|TRBJ2-1|TRBD2
TGCGCCAGCAGCTTGGCCGGGACTAGCGCCCCAAGGGAGCAGTTCTTC
CASSLAGTSAPREQFF
>NA|TRBV7-2|TRBJ1-2|TRBD1
TGTGCCAGCAGCGACGCGGGACAGGGGAACTATGGCTACACCTTC
CASSDAGQGNYGYTF
>few|TRBV5-1|TRBJ1-2|TRBD1
TGCGCCAGCAGCCGTTCCGGGACAGGGGGGAACTATGGCTACACCTTC
CASSRSGTGGNYGYTF
>NA|TRBV6-4|TRBJ1-5|NA
TGTGCCAGCAGACAGCCCCAGCATTTT
CASRQPQHF
>NA|TRBV5-1|TRBJ1-1|NA
TGCGCCAGCAGCTTGTATGTCTTGAACACTGAAGCTTTCTTT
CASSLYVLNTEAFF
>once|TRBV2|TRBJ2-3|NA
TGTGCCAGCAGGGAGGAGGGGAAAGAGTATTTT
CASREEGKEYF
>NA|TRBV10-3|TRBJ1-5|TRBD1
TGTGCCATCAGTGAGTCCCAGGGGGCGGACTTGAATCAGCCCCAGCATTTT
CAISESQGADLNQPQHF
>NA|TRBV2|TRBJ1-1|NA
TGTGCCAGCAGCGACCATCTGGCCTTCGAAGCTTTCTTT
CASSDHLAFEAFF
>few|TRBV5-8|TRBJ2-2|TRBD2
TGTGCCAGCAGCTCCGGGACTACCTCGAACACCGGGGAGCTGTTTTTT
CASSSGTTSNTGELFF
>NA|TRBV29-1|TRBJ1-3|NA
TGCAGCGTTACCGGGACGGGGACTGGAAACACCATATATTTT
CSVTGTGTGNTIYF
>NA|TRBV18|TRBJ1-5|NA
TGTGCCAGCTCACCTTCGGGTGGGGATCAGCCCCAGCATTTT
CASSPSGGDQPQHF
>NA|TRBV18|TRBJ2-5|NA
TGTGCCAGCTCACCGGGGCTCCTCCAAGAGACCCAGTACTTC
CASSPGLLQETQYF